The source of this TCR beta chain is a study of T-cell memory formation after mild COVID-19. Study-level information: Clustering of TCRs was largely donor specific.

TCRdb reprocessed the 5' RACE reads with MiXCR, giving one entry per CDR3 protein. The top ten hold about 12% of the sample, which has approximately 450,000 distinct CDR3 sequences, about 20% seen once. Trimming took 4 bases from V and 5 from J, leaving 14 bases between them. The CDR3 consists of 14 residues. The V gene's germline CDR1 is SGDLS and CDR2 YYNGEE. This clonotype came up a few times. Its specificity is unknown. Study conclusions and caveats: Nothing showed for sure that second-wave clones peaking on day 37 were SARS-CoV-2 specific. CD4+ contracting clones were found mainly in CM and EM, and CD8+ ones in EMRA. Contracting clones from day 15 to 85 had balanced CD4/CD8; later expanders favoured CD4+.

The clonotype originates from an adult woman who had mild COVID-19 (a few samples of this study predate the infection). Cell type and time point are not known. This chain uses TRBV9 with TRBJ2-3; no firm D call. The sequenced sample consisted of PBMCs or a T cell subset sorted from them (not recorded which). CDR3 in DNA: TGTGCCAGCAGCCCCCGCCCGAACAGAGATACGCAGTATTTT. It yields the protein CASSPRPNRDTQYF.